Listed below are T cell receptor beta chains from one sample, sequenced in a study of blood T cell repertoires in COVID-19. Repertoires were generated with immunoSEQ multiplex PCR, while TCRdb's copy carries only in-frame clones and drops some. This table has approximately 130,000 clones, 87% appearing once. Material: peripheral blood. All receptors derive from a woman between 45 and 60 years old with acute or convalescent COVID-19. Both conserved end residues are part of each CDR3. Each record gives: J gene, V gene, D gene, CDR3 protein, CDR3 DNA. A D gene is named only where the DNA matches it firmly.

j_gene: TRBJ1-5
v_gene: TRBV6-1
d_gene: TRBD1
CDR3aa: CASSAMTGGFYSNQPQHF
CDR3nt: TGTGCCAGCAGTGCAATGACAGGGGGATTCTATAGCAATCAGCCCCAGCATTTT

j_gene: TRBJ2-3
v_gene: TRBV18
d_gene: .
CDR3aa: CASSLQGSTDTQYF
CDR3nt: TGTGCCAGCTCACTACAGGGTTCCACAGATACGCAGTATTTT

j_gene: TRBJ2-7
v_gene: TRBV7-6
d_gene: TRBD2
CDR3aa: CASSLAPSGSSYEQYF
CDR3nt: TGTGCCAGCAGCTTGGCCCCTAGCGGGAGTTCCTACGAGCAGTACTTC

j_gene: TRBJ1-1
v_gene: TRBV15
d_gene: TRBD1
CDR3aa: CATSRTGGPNTEAFF
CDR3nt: TGTGCCACCAGCAGAACAGGGGGGCCGAACACTGAAGCTTTCTTT

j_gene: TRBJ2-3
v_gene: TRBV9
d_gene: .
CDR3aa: CASSATGTSTDTQYF
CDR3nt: TGTGCCAGCAGCGCAACCGGGACTAGCACAGATACGCAGTATTTT

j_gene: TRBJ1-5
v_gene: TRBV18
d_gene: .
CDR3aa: CASSPTGQNQPQHF
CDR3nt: TGTGCCAGCTCACCCACAGGGCAGAATCAGCCCCAGCATTTT

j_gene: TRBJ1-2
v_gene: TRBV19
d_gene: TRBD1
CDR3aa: CASSPGQINYGYTF
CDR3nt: TGTGCCAGTAGCCCGGGACAGATTAACTATGGCTACACCTTC

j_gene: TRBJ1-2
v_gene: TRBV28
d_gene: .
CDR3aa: CASSLGQLDGYTF
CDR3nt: TGTGCCAGCAGTTTAGGACAGTTAGATGGCTACACCTTC

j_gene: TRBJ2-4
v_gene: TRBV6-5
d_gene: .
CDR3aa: CASSYSSSKRGVIQYF
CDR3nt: TGTGCCAGCAGTTACTCGTCCTCTAAGCGCGGGGTCATTCAGTACTTC

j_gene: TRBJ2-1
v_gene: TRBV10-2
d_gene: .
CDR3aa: CASRRGMRDEQFF
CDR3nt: TGCGCCAGCAGAAGAGGGATGCGGGATGAGCAGTTCTTC

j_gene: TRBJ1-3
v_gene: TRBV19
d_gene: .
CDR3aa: CASSPSDVGLSGNTIYF
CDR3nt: TGTGCCAGTAGTCCGTCCGACGTGGGACTCTCTGGAAACACCATATATTTT